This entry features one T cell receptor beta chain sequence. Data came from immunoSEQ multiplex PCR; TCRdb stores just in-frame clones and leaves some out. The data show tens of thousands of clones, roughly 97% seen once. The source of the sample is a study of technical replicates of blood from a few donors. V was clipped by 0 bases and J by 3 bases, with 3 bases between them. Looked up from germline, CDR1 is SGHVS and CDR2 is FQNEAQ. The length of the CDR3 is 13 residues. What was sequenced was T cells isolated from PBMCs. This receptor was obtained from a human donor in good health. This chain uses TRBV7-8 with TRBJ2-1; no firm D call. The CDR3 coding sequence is TGTGCCAGCAGCTTAGCTCTCTACAATGAGCAGTTCTTC. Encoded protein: CASSLALYNEQFF.